The clone carrying this T cell receptor beta chain was observed a single time. Antigen: not known. The CDR3 contains 15 residues. CDR1 and CDR2 from the germline V gene are SGHTA and FQGNSA. After removal of 2 bases from V and 5 bases from J, the junction contained 8 bases not matched to a gene. These data belong to a study of T cells in Graves' hyperthyroidism and ophthalmopathy. Study-level background: Peripheral blood sampling occurred at initial diagnosis, before any treatment.

RNA transcripts served as the template for amplifying TCR beta CDR3 regions. Carried out on the TCR CDR3, a first-round RT-PCR used the HTBI primer set. MiXCR was run by TCRdb on the multiplex PCR reads, yielding one entry per CDR3 protein. Of 700,000 or so distinct CDR3 sequences listed, roughly 15% are singletons. Study findings and constraints: In the blood, most expanded thyroid clonotypes above 0.001 appeared as well.

The study excluded patients with uncontrolled infection, other autoimmune disease, pregnancy or lactation. Clinical symptoms, serum thyroxine and TRAb, thyroid ultrasound and orbital computed tomography were used for the diagnoses. The clonotype comes from a man between 18 and 29 years old with Graves' hyperthyroidism. The sample consisted of blood. The gene calls are TRBV7-2 and TRBJ2-7; 8 bases are shared with TRBD1. The CDR3 region has the DNA TGTGCCAGCAGCTTAATGGACAGGGTCCCCGACGAGCAGTACTTC. Amino acid sequence: CASSLMDRVPDEQYF.